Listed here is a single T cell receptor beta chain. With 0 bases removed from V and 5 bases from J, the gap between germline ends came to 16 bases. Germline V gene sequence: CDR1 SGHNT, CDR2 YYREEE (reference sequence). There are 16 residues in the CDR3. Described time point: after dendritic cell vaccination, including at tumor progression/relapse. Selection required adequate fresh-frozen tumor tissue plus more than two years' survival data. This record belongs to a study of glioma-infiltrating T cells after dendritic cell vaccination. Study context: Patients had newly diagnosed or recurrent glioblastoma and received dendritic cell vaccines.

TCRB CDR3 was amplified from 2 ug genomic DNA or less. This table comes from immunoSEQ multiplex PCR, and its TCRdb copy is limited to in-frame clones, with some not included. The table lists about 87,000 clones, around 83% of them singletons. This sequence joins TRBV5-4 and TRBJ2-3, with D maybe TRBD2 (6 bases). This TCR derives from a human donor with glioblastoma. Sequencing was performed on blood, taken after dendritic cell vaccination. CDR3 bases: TGTGCCAGCAGCTTGGCCCGGGGACCCGGGGGAGATACGCAGTATTTT. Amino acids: CASSLARGPGGDTQYF. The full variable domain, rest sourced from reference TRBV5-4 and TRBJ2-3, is ETGVTQSPTHLIKTRGQQVTLRCSSQSGHNTVSWYQQALGQGPQFIFQYYREEENGRGNFPPRFSGLQFPNYSSELNVNALELDDSALYLCASSLARGPGGDTQYFGPGTRLTVL.